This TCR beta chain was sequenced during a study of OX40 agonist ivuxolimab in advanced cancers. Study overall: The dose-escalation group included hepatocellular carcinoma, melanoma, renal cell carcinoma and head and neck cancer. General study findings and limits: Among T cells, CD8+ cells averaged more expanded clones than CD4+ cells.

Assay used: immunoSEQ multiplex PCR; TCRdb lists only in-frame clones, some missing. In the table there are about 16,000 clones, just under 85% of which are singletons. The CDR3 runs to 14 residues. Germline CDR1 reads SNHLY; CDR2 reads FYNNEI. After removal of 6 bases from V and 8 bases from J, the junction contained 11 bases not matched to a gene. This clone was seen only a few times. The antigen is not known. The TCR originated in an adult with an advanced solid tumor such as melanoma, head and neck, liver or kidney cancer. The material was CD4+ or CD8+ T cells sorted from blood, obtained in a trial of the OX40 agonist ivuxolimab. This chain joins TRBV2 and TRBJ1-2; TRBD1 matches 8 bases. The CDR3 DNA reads TGTGCCAGCAGCCCAGGACAGGGCGGTTGGGGCTACACCTTC. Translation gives CASSPGQGGWGYTF.